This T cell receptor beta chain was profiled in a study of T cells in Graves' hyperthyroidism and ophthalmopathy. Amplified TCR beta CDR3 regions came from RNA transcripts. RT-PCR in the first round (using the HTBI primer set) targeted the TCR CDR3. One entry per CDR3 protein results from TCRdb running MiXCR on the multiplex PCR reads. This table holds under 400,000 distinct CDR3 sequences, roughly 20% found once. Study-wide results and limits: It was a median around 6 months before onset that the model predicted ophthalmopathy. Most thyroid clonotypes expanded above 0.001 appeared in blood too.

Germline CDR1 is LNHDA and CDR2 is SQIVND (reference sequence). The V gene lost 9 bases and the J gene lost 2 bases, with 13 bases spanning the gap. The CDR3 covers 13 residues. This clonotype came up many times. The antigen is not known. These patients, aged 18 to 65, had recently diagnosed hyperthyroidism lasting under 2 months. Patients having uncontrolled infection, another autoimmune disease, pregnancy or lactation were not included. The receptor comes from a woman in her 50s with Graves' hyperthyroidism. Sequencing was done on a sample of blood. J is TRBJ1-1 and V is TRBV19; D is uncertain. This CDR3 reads CASSIAVNTEAFF. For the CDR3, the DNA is TGTGCCAGCAGCATCGCAGTAAACACTGAAGCTTTCTTT.